This T cell receptor beta chain was sequenced during a study of metastatic and nonmetastatic thyroid tumors. Before thyroid surgery, none of the patients had received any treatment. In its sample, this clone is medium-sized. Its antigen is currently unknown. Sequence at one end of the junction differs from germline and may be a read error. Study-wide results and caveats: Significantly greater TCR beta diversity was reportedly found in malignant thyroid tumors than in benign nodules (in blood and tumor).

Via MiXCR, TCRdb re-called the PCR reads. The repertoire consists of 30,000 or so clones, with around 17% occurring once and the leading ten covering about 4.2%. Source material: blood. This TCR was recovered from a female donor with papillary thyroid cancer or a benign thyroid nodule (not recorded which). Some clones in this sample may be carry-over from other donors' samples.

This chain's CDR3 is CASSFLITSGSSDEQYF. The DNA for the CDR3 is TGTGCCAGCAGTTTCCTTATCACTAGCGGGAGCTCCGACGAGCAGTACTTC. The J gene is TRBJ2-7, the V gene TRBV28; 11 bases are a match to TRBD2. The germline V gene encodes CDR1 MDHEN and CDR2 SYDVKM. This CDR3 region has 17 residues.